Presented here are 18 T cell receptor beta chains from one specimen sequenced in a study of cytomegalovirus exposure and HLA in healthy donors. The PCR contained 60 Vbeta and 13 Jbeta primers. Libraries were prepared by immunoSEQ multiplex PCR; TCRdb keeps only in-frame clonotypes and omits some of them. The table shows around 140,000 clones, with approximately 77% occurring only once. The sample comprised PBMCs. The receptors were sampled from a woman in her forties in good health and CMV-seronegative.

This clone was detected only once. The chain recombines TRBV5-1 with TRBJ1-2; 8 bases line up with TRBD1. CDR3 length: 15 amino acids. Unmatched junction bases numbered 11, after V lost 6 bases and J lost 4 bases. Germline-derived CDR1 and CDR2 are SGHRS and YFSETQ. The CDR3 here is CASTIGRGPGYGYTF. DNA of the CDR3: TGCGCCAGCACCATCGGCAGGGGGCCTGGCTATGGCTACACCTTC.

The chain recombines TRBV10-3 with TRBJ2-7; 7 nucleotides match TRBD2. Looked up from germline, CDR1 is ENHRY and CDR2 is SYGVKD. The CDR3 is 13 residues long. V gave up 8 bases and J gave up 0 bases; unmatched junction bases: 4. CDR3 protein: CAIGSGVSYEQYF. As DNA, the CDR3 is TGTGCCATCGGAAGCGGGGTCTCCTACGAGCAGTACTTC.

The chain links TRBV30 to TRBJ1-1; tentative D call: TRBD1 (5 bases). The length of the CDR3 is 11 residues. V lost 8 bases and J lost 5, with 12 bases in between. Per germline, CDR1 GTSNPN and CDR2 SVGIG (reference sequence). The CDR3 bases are TGTGCCCTAGGTCGGGGGACTGAAGCTTTCTTT. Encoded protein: CALGRGTEAFF.

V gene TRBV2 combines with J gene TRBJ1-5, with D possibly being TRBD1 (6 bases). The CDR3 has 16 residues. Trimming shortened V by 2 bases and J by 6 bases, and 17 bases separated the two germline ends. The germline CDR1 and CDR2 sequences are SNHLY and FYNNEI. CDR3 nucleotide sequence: TGTGCCAGCAGTGAATTCCGGGGACAATCGGGTCAGCCCCAGCATTTT. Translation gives CASSEFRGQSGQPQHF. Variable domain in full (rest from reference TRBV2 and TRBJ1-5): EPEVTQTPSHQVTQMGQEVILRCVPISNHLYFYWYRQILGQKVEFLVSFYNNEISEKSEIFDDQFSVERPDGSNFTLKIRSTKLEDSAMYFCASSEFRGQSGQPQHFGDGTRLSIL.

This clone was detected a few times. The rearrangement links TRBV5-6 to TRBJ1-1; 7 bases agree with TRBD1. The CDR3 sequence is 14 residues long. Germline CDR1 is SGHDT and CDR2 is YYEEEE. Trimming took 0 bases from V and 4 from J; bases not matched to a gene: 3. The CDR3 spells CASSLGRGSTEAFF. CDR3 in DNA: TGTGCCAGCAGCTTGGGCAGGGGGTCCACTGAAGCTTTCTTT. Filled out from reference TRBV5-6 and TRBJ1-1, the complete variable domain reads DAGVTQSPTHLIKTRGQQVTLRCSPKSGHDTVSWYQQALGQGPQFIFQYYEEEERQRGNFPDRFSGHQFPNYSSELNVNALLLGDSALYLCASSLGRGSTEAFFGQGTRLTVV.

DNA of the CDR3: TGTGCCAGCTCACCCTTACAGGGGGGTCAGCCCCAGCATTTT. Translating it yields CASSPLQGGQPQHF. This chain links TRBV18 with TRBJ1-5, with 8 nucleotides matching TRBD1. CDR3 length: 14 amino acids. In germline, CDR1 is KGHSH, CDR2 LQKENI. The J segment lost 6 bases and the V segment lost 3 bases, leaving 4 bases of the junction unmatched.

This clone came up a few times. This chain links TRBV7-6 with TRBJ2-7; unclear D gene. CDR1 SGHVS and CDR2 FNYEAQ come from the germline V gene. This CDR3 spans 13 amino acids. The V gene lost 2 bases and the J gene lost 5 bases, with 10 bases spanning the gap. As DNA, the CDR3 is TGTGCCAGCAGCTTACCCCCAGGCAACGAGCAGTACTTC. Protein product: CASSLPPGNEQYF.

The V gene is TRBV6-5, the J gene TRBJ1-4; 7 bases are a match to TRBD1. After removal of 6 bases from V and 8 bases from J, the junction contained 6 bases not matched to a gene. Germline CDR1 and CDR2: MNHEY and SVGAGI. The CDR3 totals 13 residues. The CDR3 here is CASRRTGGEKLFF. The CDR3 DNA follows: TGTGCCAGCAGAAGGACAGGCGGGGAAAAACTGTTTTTT.

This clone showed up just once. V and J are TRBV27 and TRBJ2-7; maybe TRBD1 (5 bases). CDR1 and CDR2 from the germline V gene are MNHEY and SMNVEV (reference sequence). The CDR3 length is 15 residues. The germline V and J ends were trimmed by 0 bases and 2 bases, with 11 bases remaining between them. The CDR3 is CASSLSYDSAYEQYF. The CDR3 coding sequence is TGTGCCAGCAGTTTATCGTACGACAGCGCCTACGAGCAGTACTTC.

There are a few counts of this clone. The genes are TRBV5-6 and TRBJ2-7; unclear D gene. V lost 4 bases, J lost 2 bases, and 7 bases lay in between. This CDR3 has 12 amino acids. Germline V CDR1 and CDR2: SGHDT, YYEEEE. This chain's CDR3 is CASSQLAYEQYF. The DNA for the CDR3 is TGTGCCAGCAGCCAATTAGCCTACGAGCAGTACTTC.

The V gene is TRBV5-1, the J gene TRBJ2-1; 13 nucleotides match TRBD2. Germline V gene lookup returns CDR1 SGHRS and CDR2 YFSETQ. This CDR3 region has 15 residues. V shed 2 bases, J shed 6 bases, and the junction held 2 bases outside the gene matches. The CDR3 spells CASSFRLAGGNEQFF. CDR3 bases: TGCGCCAGCAGCTTTAGACTAGCGGGGGGCAATGAGCAGTTCTTC.

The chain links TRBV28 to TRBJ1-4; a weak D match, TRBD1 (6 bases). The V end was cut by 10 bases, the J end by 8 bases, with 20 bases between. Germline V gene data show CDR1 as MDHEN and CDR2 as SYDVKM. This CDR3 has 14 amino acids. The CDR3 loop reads CATILQGPGEKLFF. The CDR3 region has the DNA TGTGCCACCATACTTCAGGGGCCTGGCGAAAAACTGTTTTTT.

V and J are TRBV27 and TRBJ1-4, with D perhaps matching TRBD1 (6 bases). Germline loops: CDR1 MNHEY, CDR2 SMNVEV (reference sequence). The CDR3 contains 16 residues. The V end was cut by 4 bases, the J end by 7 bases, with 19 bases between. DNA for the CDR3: TGTGCCAGCAGTTATGCAGGGGTAGAGCGTGTTGAAAAACTGTTTTTT. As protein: CASSYAGVERVEKLFF. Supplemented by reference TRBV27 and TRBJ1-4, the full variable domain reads EAQVTQNPRYLITVTGKKLTVTCSQNMNHEYMSWYRQDPGLGLRQIYYSMNVEVTDKGDVPEGYKVSRKEKRNFPLILESPSPNQTSLYFCASSYAGVERVEKLFFGSGTQLSVL.

CDR3 amino acids: CAGVGGAYF. Written as DNA, the CDR3 is TGTGCTGGAGTAGGGGGGGCGTATTTT. V usage is TRBV7-7 and J usage is TRBJ2-3, with D possibly TRBD2 on 7 matching bases. Germline V gives CDR1 SSHAT, CDR2 FNYEAQ (reference sequence). The CDR3 totals 9 residues.

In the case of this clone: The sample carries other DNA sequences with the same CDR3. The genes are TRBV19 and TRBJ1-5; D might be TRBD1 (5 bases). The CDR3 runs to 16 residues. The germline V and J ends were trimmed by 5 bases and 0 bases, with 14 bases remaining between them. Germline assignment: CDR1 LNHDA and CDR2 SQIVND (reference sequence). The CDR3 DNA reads TGTGCCAGTAGTCTTCGACAGACCTATAGCAATCAGCCCCAGCATTTT. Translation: CASSLRQTYSNQPQHF.

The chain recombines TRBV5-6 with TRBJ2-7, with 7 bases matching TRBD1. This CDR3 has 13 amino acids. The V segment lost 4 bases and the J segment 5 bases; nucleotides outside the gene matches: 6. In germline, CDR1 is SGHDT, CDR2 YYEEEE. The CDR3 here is CASSHQGVHEQYF. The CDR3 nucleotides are TGTGCCAGCAGCCACCAGGGGGTCCACGAGCAGTACTTC.

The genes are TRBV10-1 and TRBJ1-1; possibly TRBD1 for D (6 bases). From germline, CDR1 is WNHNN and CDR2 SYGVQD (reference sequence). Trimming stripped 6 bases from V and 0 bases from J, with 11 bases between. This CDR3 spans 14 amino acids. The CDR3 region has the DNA TGCGCCAGCAGCGTCAGGGGTATGAACACTGAAGCTTTCTTT. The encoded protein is CASSVRGMNTEAFF.

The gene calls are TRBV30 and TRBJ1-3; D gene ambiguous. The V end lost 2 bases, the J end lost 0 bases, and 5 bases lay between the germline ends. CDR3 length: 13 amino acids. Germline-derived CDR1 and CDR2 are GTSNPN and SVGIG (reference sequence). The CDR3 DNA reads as TGTGCCTGGAGTAAGAGCTCTGGAAACACCATATATTTT. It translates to CAWSKSSGNTIYF.